One and the same sample provided the 32 T cell receptor beta chains below, sequenced in a study of beta chain features in type 1 diabetes. The entirety of the isolated RNA underwent reverse transcription, so expressed TCRB transcripts were sequenced. TCRdb's table, derived via immunoSEQ multiplex PCR, lists solely in-frame clones and lacks some. The sample holds roughly 170,000 clones, about 13% seen once. Material: central memory CD4+ T cells from blood. The origin of the receptors is a woman between 18 and 29 years old in good health.

This chain links TRBV4-3 with TRBJ2-3, with D possibly matching TRBD2 (5 bases). This CDR3 is 16 amino acids long. The V end lost 1 base, the J end lost 3 bases, and 14 bases lay between the germline ends. The V gene's germline CDR1 is LGHNA and CDR2 YSLEER. CDR3 region: CASSQGSLARTDTQYF. The DNA of the CDR3 is TGCGCCAGCAGCCAAGGTAGCCTAGCTAGGACAGATACGCAGTATTTT.

The V call is TRBV7-9, the J call TRBJ1-6; weak D call: TRBD1 (6 bases). CDR3 size: 15 residues. CDR1 is SEHNR, CDR2 FQNEAQ, per germline (reference sequence). Trimming left V 5 bases short and J 2 bases short, with 10 bases between. CDR3 amino acids: CASSHRDTYNSPLHF. CDR3 nucleotides: TGTGCCAGCAGCCACCGGGACACCTATAATTCACCCCTCCACTTT.

This clone was detected only a few times. The CDR3 loop is CASSVAGERNEQFF. In DNA form, the CDR3 reads TGTGCCAGCAGTGTGGCGGGAGAACGCAATGAGCAGTTCTTC. The chain carries TRBV6-4 and TRBJ2-1; 7 nucleotides line up with TRBD2. CDR1 and CDR2 (germline): MRHNA, SNTAGT. This CDR3 is 14 amino acids long. V lost 4 bases to trimming and J lost 6 bases; unmatched junction nucleotides: 6.

This clone was detected only a few times. The rearrangement joins TRBV6-1 to TRBJ2-7, with 8 bases that match TRBD1. The CDR3 runs 14 residues. The germline gives CDR1 MNHNS, CDR2 SASEGT. The trim removed 6 bases at V and 3 bases at J, leaving 7 bases unmatched. The CDR3 loop is CASRDRALLYEQYF. In DNA form, the CDR3 reads TGTGCCAGCAGGGACAGGGCCCTCCTCTACGAGCAGTACTTC.

J is TRBJ1-2 and V is TRBV28; D might be TRBD1 (5 bases). Deletions cut 5 bases from V and 7 bases from J, with 8 bases between. This CDR3 has 11 amino acids. Germline CDR1 MDHEN, CDR2 SYDVKM. The CDR3 is CASSNRFGYTF. CDR3 DNA sequence: TGTGCCAGCAGTAACAGGTTTGGCTACACCTTC.

CDR3 loop: CASSVALQGRAETQYF. CDR3 DNA: TGTGCCAGCAGCGTAGCTCTACAGGGTCGGGCCGAGACCCAGTACTTC. This chain uses TRBV9 with TRBJ2-5, with D perhaps matching TRBD1 (6 bases). CDR3 length: 16 residues. V dropped 0 bases and J dropped 5 bases, with 17 bases sitting between them. CDR1 is SGDLS and CDR2 is YYNGEE in the germline V gene.

This clone was recorded a few times. The chain uses TRBV2 and TRBJ1-5; no definite D call. Germline CDR1 and CDR2: SNHLY and FYNNEI. V lost 3 bases to trimming and J lost 3 bases, with 9 bases between them. The CDR3 runs 14 residues. The CDR3 nucleotides read TGTGCCAGCAGTGATGACGGACTCAATCAGCCCCAGCATTTT. Translating gives CASSDDGLNQPQHF.

V is TRBV30 and J is TRBJ2-5; possible D gene TRBD1, 5 bases. V was pared by 3 bases and J by 3 bases, with 14 bases between. Germline CDR1 GTSNPN, CDR2 SVGIG (reference sequence). CDR3 length: 14 amino acids. The DNA of the CDR3 is TGTGCCTGGAGCCTAATGTCCAGGGAAGAGACCCAGTACTTC. Its protein is CAWSLMSREETQYF.

V gene TRBV5-4 combines with J gene TRBJ2-6; TRBD1 matches at 7 bases. V lost 0 bases to trimming and J lost 1 base; unmatched junction nucleotides: 7. Germline loops: CDR1 SGHNT, CDR2 YYREEE (reference sequence). The CDR3 extends over 18 amino acids. In DNA, the CDR3 is TGTGCCAGCAGCTTGGGGCCAGGGGGAGTATCTGGGGCCAACGTCCTGACTTTC. Its translation is CASSLGPGGVSGANVLTF.

The sample holds a few counts of this clone. The chain employs TRBV10-3 and TRBJ2-7; TRBD2 aligns across 7 bases. With 0 bases clipped from V and 0 bases from J, the junction kept 5 bases outside the gene matches. CDR3 length: 16 amino acids. In germline, CDR1 is ENHRY, CDR2 SYGVKD. This chain's CDR3 is CAISESGGSYSYEQYF. Here the CDR3 DNA reads TGTGCCATCAGTGAGTCCGGCGGGAGTTACTCCTACGAGCAGTACTTC.

This clone appeared a few times. This chain joins TRBV7-9 and TRBJ2-7; TRBD2 agrees at 11 bases. V was clipped by 1 base and J by 5 bases; unmatched bases: 4. This CDR3 contains 15 residues. Germline-derived CDR1 and CDR2 are SEHNR and FQNEAQ (reference sequence). CDR3 bases: TGTGCCAGCAGCTTAGTAACGGGACTAGCGGACGAGCAGTACTTC. The encoded protein is CASSLVTGLADEQYF.

Many counts were recorded for this clone. This chain links TRBV15 with TRBJ2-1; 13 positions match TRBD2. CDR1 is LNHNV, CDR2 YYDKDF, per germline (reference sequence). V was pared by 7 bases and J by 2 bases, with 8 bases of the junction left unmatched. The CDR3 has 17 amino acids. The CDR3 spells CATTAGLAGAPYNEQFF. The CDR3 nucleotides are TGTGCCACCACCGCCGGACTAGCGGGAGCTCCCTACAATGAGCAGTTCTTC.

This clone was counted only a few times. The chain links TRBV5-1 to TRBJ2-1, with D possibly being TRBD2 (6 bases). The CDR3 is made up of 11 amino acids. CDR1 and CDR2 (germline): SGHRS, YFSETQ. V shed 0 bases and J shed 12 bases, with 7 bases lying between them. CDR3 region: CASSLGDLQFF. DNA for the CDR3: TGCGCCAGCAGCTTGGGGGACTTGCAGTTCTTC.

The chain has TRBV28 and TRBJ1-5; D remains unclear. V dropped 6 bases and J dropped 11 bases, with 17 bases sitting between them. There are 13 residues in the CDR3. The germline gives CDR1 MDHEN, CDR2 SYDVKM. CDR3 nucleotides: TGTGCCAGCAGCATTGGCGACCATCGGGCCCAGCATTTT. Residues: CASSIGDHRAQHF.

This clone was counted a few times. V and J are TRBV30 and TRBJ2-1; 9 bases map to TRBD1. The CDR3 consists of 12 residues. The V segment lost 5 bases and the J segment 15 bases; nucleotides outside the gene matches: 11. From germline, CDR1 is GTSNPN and CDR2 SVGIG (reference sequence). The CDR3 nucleotides read TGTGCCTGGGCCTTAACAGGGGGCCAAGGGTTCTTC. Its protein is CAWALTGGQGFF.

This clone was seen more than once but under ten times. This chain uses TRBV29-1 with TRBJ2-1, with TRBD2 matching 7 bases. CDR3 size: 12 residues. CDR1 is SQVTM, CDR2 ANQGSEA, per germline. The trim removed 6 bases at V and 6 bases at J, leaving 5 bases unmatched. The CDR3 here is CSVREGRNEQFF. The CDR3, as DNA: TGCAGCGTCAGGGAGGGGCGCAATGAGCAGTTCTTC.

This clone was counted only a few times. The genes are TRBV9 and TRBJ2-3; possible D gene TRBD1, 7 bases. Per the germline V gene, CDR1 is SGDLS and CDR2 is YYNGEE. The CDR3 sequence is 16 residues long. Between the trimmed V and J ends, which lost 1 base and 3 bases, there was a span of 15 bases. DNA of the CDR3: TGTGCCAGCAGCGTAAGACAGGGAAGCGGGACAGATACGCAGTATTTT. It encodes CASSVRQGSGTDTQYF.

This clone was seen a handful of times. The chain joins TRBV27 to TRBJ2-1, with 13 positions matching TRBD2. This CDR3 is 18 amino acids long. V dropped 5 bases and J dropped 4; count of bases not matched to a gene: 11. Germline V gives CDR1 MNHEY, CDR2 SMNVEV (reference sequence). CDR3: CASSPGLAGATIYNEQFF. The DNA for the CDR3 is TGTGCCAGCAGTCCAGGACTAGCGGGAGCCACCATTTACAATGAGCAGTTCTTC.

This clone was found a few times. The chain is built from TRBV6-5 and TRBJ2-2, with D tentatively TRBD1 (5 bases). Trimming pared 7 bases from V and 2 bases from J, leaving 8 bases between. The CDR3 is 13 amino acids. Germline V CDR1 and CDR2: MNHEY, SVGAGI. The CDR3 nucleotides read TGTGCCAGCACCAGGGAAAACACCGGGGAGCTGTTTTTT. Protein: CASTRENTGELFF.

This CDR3 reads CASSVGPGEGYNEQFF. Here the CDR3 DNA reads TGTGCCAGCAGCGTAGGACCGGGAGAGGGCTACAATGAGCAGTTCTTC. The chain links TRBV9 to TRBJ2-1; perhaps TRBD2 as D (6 bases). Between the trimmed V and J ends, which lost 0 bases and 3 bases, there was a span of 13 bases. Germline values: CDR1 SGDLS, CDR2 YYNGEE. This CDR3 comprises 16 residues.

The chain is built from TRBV20-1 and TRBJ2-1; D gene uncertain. V dropped 6 bases and J dropped 8 bases, with 5 bases sitting between them. In germline, CDR1 is DFQATT, CDR2 SNEGSKA (reference sequence). This CDR3 is built from 9 residues. CDR3 region: CSAPDEQFF. CDR3 nucleotides: TGCAGTGCCCCCGATGAGCAGTTCTTC.

This clone showed up just a few times. The chain recombines TRBV7-9 with TRBJ2-3, with D unresolved. Germline lookup yields CDR1 SEHNR and CDR2 FQNEAQ (reference sequence). This CDR3 has 12 residues. V lost 5 bases and J 6 bases, leaving 9 bases between the germline ends. As DNA, the CDR3 is TGTGCCAGCAGCCCTGCGGTCGATACGCAGTATTTT. Protein sequence: CASSPAVDTQYF.

This chain links TRBV7-9 with TRBJ1-2; the D gene is possibly TRBD1 (5 bases). This CDR3 has 15 residues. Trimming took 3 bases from V and 1 from J, leaving 12 bases between them. Germline V lookup: CDR1 SEHNR, CDR2 FQNEAQ (reference sequence). Here the CDR3 reads CASSFADRFNYGYTF. CDR3 DNA: TGTGCCAGCAGCTTTGCTGACAGATTTAACTATGGCTACACCTTC.

This sequence joins TRBV11-2 and TRBJ2-5; 11 bases agree with TRBD2. The CDR3 has 16 residues. Trimming removed 5 bases from V and 2 bases from J; junction bases left unmatched: 7. In germline, CDR1 is SGHAT, CDR2 FQNNGV. The CDR3 coding sequence is TGTGCCAGCAGCGCCCGACTAGCGGGATTTCAAGAGACCCAGTACTTC. This sequence encodes CASSARLAGFQETQYF.

This clone was detected a few times. J is TRBJ2-7 and V is TRBV19, with 7 bases aligning to TRBD1. After removal of 6 bases from V and 3 bases from J, the junction contained 2 bases not matched to a gene. Germline V lookup: CDR1 LNHDA, CDR2 SQIVND (reference sequence). This CDR3 spans 12 amino acids. The CDR3 loop reads CASSDRDYEQYF. CDR3 sequence (DNA): TGTGCCAGTAGCGACAGGGACTACGAGCAGTACTTC.

The chain combines TRBV7-2 with TRBJ2-2, with 13 bases fitting TRBD2. Germline CDR1 is SGHTA and CDR2 is FQGNSA. This CDR3 contains 16 residues. Trimming cost V 5 bases and J 7 bases; bases outside gene matches: 7. The CDR3 protein is CASSLGLAGEFGELFF. Written as DNA, the CDR3 is TGTGCCAGCAGCCTCGGACTAGCGGGAGAGTTCGGGGAGCTGTTTTTT.

This clone was picked up a small number of times. The sample contains more than one DNA sequence encoding this CDR3. V is TRBV18 and J is TRBJ1-1; D unclear. Looked up from germline, CDR1 is KGHSH and CDR2 is LQKENI. Trimming removed 3 bases at V and 2 bases at J, with 10 bases between. The CDR3 has 14 amino acids. The CDR3 bases are TGTGCCAGCTCACCGGCACAGAGAAACACTGAAGCTTTCTTT. It encodes CASSPAQRNTEAFF.

This clone turned up a few times. The V gene is TRBV30, the J gene TRBJ1-1; TRBD1 aligns across 7 bases. J was trimmed by 4 bases and V by 4 bases; bases with no gene match: 6. Germline V CDR1 and CDR2: GTSNPN, SVGIG (reference sequence). The CDR3 is 13 residues long. The DNA for the CDR3 is TGTGCCTGGAATAGACAGGGAGCCACTGAAGCTTTCTTT. This sequence encodes CAWNRQGATEAFF.

The chain couples TRBV28 to TRBJ2-7; perhaps TRBD1 as D (6 bases). The germline V gene encodes CDR1 MDHEN and CDR2 SYDVKM. The CDR3 covers 14 residues. With 5 bases removed from V and 0 bases from J, the gap between germline ends came to 11 bases. DNA for the CDR3: TGTGCCAGCAGTCCCGACAGGAGCTCCTACGAGCAGTACTTC. Its translation: CASSPDRSSYEQYF. The complete variable domain, with remaining parts taken from reference TRBV28 and TRBJ2-7, reads DVKVTQSSRYLVKRTGEKVFLECVQDMDHENMFWYRQDPGLGLRLIYFSYDVKMKEKGDIPEGYSVSREKKERFSLILESASTNQTSMYLCASSPDRSSYEQYFGPGTRLTVT.

V gene TRBV28 combines with J gene TRBJ1-5; no clear D. The V gene lost 7 bases and the J gene lost 6 bases, with 16 bases spanning the gap. The CDR3 is 14 residues long. CDR1 is MDHEN and CDR2 is SYDVKM in the germline V gene. CDR3 amino acids: CASIPHGPGQPQHF. As DNA, the CDR3 is TGTGCCAGCATCCCTCATGGGCCTGGTCAGCCCCAGCATTTT.

The chain has TRBV30 and TRBJ2-5; TRBD2 might be the D (7 bases). The V end was cut by 0 bases, the J end by 7 bases, with 12 bases between. The CDR3 is 13 amino acids. The germline CDR1 and CDR2 sequences are GTSNPN and SVGIG (reference sequence). CDR3 sequence: CAWSVRGAGTQYF. The CDR3 nucleotides read TGTGCCTGGAGTGTACGGGGGGCGGGGACCCAGTACTTC.

This clone has only a few counts. The chain couples TRBV11-3 to TRBJ2-1; TRBD2 aligns across 9 bases. This CDR3 spans 14 amino acids. Looked up from germline, CDR1 is SGHNT and CDR2 is YENEEA. The V gene end was trimmed by 0 bases and the J gene end by 14 bases; junction bases not matched to a gene: 8. The CDR3 protein is CASSLEGLAGRKFF. The CDR3 DNA is TGTGCCAGCAGCTTAGAGGGGCTAGCGGGACGTAAGTTCTTC.